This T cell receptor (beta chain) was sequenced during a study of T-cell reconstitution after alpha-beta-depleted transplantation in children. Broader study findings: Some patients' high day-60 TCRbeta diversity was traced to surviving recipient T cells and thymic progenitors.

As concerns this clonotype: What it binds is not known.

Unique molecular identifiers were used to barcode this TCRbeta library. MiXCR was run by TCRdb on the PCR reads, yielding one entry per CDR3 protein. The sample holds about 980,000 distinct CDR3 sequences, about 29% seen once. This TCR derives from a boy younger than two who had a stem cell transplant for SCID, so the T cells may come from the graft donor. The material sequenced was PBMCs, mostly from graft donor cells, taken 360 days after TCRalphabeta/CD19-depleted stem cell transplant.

The CDR3 is CASSEDNSGNTIYF. The CDR3 DNA follows: TGTGCCAGCAGTGAAGACAACTCTGGAAACACCATATATTTT. The rearrangement uses TRBV28 and TRBJ1-3; D unclear. The CDR3 has 14 residues. CDR1 is MDHEN and CDR2 is SYDVKM in the germline V gene. Trimming removed 5 bases at V and 0 bases at J, with 8 bases between.